These 3 T cell receptor beta chains share one sample of origin, sequenced in a study of control samples from healthy donors and cancer patients. Only in-frame clones appear in the TCRdb table, and some are missing; sequencing was by immunoSEQ multiplex PCR. The sample has tens of thousands of clones; about four fifths are singletons. The sequenced sample consisted of PBMCs. These receptors were obtained from a man between 65 and 85 years old with lung cancer.

V is TRBV5-1 and J is TRBJ2-1; a possible D gene is TRBD1 (6 bases). Germline values: CDR1 SGHRS, CDR2 YFSETQ. This CDR3 is 12 amino acids long. Trimming removed 3 bases at V and 12 bases at J, with 13 bases between. CDR3 loop: CASSSYRDGQFF. CDR3 in DNA: TGCGCCAGCAGCTCCTACAGGGACGGGCAGTTCTTC.

The chain joins TRBV27 to TRBJ1-2; 9 bases match TRBD1. The CDR3 is 18 amino acids. Trimming cost V 0 bases and J 4 bases; bases outside gene matches: 12. CDR1 MNHEY and CDR2 SMNVEV come from the germline V gene (reference sequence). The CDR3 DNA reads TGTGCCAGCAGTTTATCGGCGGTCTGGGGACAGGGAAGCTATGGCTACACCTTC. Residues: CASSLSAVWGQGSYGYTF.

The chain links TRBV6-2 or TRBV6-3 to TRBJ2-3; the match to TRBD1 covers 10 bases. This CDR3 region has 18 residues. After removal of 5 bases from V and 2 bases from J, the junction contained 13 bases not matched to a gene. The germline V gene encodes CDR1 MNHEY and CDR2 SVGEGT. CDR3 in DNA: TGTGCCAGCAGTGGGCCATCGACAGGGGGCGCATCCACAGATACGCAGTATTTT. It yields the protein CASSGPSTGGASTDTQYF.